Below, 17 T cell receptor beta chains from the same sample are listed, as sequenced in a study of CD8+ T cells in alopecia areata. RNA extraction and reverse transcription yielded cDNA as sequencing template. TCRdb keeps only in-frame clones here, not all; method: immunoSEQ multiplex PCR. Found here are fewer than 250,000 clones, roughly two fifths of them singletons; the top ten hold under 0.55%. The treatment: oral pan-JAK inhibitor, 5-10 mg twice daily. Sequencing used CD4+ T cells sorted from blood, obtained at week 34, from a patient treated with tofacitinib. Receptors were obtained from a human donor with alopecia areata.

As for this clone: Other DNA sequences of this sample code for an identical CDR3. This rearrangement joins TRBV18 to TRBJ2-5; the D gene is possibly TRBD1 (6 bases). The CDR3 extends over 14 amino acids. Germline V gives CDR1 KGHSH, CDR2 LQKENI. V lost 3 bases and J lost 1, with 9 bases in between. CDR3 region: CASSPTGSQETQYF. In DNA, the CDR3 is TGTGCCAGCTCACCGACAGGAAGCCAAGAGACCCAGTACTTC.

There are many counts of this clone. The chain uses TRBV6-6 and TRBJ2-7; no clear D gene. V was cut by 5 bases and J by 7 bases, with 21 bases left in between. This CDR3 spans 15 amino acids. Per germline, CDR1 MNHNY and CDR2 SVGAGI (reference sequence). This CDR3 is CASSTGTLGSGEQYF. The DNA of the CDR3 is TGTGCCAGCAGTACCGGCACTCTGGGATCTGGGGAGCAGTACTTC.

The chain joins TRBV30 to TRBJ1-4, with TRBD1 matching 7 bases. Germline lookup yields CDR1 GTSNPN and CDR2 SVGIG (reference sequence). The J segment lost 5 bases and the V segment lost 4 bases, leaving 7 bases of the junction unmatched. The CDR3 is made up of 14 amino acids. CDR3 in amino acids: CAWTGTALNEKLFF. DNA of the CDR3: TGTGCCTGGACCGGGACAGCGCTCAATGAAAAACTGTTTTTT.

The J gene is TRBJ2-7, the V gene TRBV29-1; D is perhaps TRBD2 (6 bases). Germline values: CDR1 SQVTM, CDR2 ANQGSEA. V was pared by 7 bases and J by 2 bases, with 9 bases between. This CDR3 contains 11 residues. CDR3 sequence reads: CSAGEAYEQYF. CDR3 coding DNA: TGCAGCGCGGGGGAAGCCTACGAGCAGTACTTC.

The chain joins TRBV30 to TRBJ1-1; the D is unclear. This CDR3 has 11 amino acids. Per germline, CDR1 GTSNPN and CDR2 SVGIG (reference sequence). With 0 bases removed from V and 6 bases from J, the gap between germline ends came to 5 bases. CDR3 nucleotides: TGTGCCTGGAGTGTCAGTGCTGAAGCTTTCTTT. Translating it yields CAWSVSAEAFF. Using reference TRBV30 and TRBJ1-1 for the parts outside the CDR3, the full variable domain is SQTIHQWPATLVQPVGSPLSLECTVEGTSNPNLYWYRQAAGRGLQLLFYSVGIGQISSEVPQNLSASRPQDRQFILSSKKLLLSDSGFYLCAWSVSAEAFFGQGTRLTVV.

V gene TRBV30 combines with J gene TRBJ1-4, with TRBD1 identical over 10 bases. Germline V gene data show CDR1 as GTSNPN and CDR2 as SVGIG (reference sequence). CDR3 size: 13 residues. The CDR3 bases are TGTGCTCTCCAGGGACAGGGGAATGAAAAACTGTTTTTT. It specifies CALQGQGNEKLFF. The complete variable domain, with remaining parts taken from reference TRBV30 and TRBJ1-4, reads SQTIHQWPATLVQPVGSPLSLECTVEGTSNPNLYWYRQAAGRGLQLLFYSVGIGQISSEVPQNLSASRPQDRQFILSSKKLLLSDSGFYLCALQGQGNEKLFFGSGTQLSVL.

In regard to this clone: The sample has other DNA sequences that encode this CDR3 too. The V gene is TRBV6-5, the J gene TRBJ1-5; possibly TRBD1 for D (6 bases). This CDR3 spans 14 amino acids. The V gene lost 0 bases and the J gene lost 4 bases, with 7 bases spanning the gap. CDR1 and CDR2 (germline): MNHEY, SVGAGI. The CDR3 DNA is TGTGCCAGCAGTTACTCAGGGGGTAATCAGCCCCAGCATTTT. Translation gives CASSYSGGNQPQHF.

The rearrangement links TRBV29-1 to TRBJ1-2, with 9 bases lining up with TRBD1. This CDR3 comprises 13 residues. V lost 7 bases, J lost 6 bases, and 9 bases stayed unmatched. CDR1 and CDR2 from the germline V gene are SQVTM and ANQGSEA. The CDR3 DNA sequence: TGCAGCGGTGACCCGGACAGGGGTAATGGCTACACCTTC. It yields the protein CSGDPDRGNGYTF.

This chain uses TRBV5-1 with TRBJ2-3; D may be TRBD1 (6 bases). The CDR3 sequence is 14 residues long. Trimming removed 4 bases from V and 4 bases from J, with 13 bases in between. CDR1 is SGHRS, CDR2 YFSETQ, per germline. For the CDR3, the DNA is TGCGCCAGCAGCCCCCGACAGGCATCAGATACGCAGTATTTT. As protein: CASSPRQASDTQYF.

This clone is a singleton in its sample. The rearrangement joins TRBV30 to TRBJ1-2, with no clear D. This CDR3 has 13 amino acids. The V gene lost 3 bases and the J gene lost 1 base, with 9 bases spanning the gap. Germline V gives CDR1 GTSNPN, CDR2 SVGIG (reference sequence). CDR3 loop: CAWRREGNYGYTF. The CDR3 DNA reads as TGTGCCTGGAGGAGGGAGGGTAACTATGGCTACACCTTC.

Here the CDR3 DNA reads TGTGCCAGCAGCGTTAGCGGGGGGACATCCTACAATGAGCAGTTCTTC. This gives the protein CASSVSGGTSYNEQFF. The chain couples TRBV9 to TRBJ2-1; 10 nucleotides line up with TRBD2. The V gene's germline CDR1 is SGDLS and CDR2 YYNGEE. The CDR3 is made up of 16 amino acids. The trim removed 2 bases at V and 1 base at J, leaving 3 bases unmatched.

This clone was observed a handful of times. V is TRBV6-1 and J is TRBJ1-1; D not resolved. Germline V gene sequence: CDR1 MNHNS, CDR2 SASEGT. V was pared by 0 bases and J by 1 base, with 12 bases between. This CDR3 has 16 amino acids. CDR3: CASSEARLRANTEAFF. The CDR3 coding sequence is TGTGCCAGCAGTGAAGCTAGGTTGCGGGCGAACACTGAAGCTTTCTTT.

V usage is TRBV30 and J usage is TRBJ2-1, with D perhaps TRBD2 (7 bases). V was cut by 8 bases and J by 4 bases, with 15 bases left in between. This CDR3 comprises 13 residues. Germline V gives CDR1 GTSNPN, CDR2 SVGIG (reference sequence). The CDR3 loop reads CATKGGQYNEQFF. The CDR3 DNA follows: TGTGCCACAAAGGGGGGGCAGTACAATGAGCAGTTCTTC.

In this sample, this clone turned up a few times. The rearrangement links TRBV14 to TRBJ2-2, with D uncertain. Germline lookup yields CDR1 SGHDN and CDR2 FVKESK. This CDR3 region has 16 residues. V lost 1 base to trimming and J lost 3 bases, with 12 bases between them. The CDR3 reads CASSQVKNGYTGELFF. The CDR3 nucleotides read TGTGCCAGCAGCCAAGTCAAAAACGGATACACCGGGGAGCTGTTTTTT.

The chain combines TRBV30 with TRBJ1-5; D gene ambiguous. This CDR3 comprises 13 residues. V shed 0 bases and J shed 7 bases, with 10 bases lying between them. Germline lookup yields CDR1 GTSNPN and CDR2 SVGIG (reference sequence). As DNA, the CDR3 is TGTGCCTGGAGTGTTACGGGTGGACAGCCCCAGCATTTT. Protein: CAWSVTGGQPQHF.

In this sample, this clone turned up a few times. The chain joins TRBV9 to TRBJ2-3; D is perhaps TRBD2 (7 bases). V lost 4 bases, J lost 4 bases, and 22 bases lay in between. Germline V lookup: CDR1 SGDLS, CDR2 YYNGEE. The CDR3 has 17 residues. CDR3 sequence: CASSPRLPGGAADTQYF. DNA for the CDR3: TGTGCCAGCAGCCCGAGACTTCCGGGGGGCGCCGCAGATACGCAGTATTTT.

The CDR3: CASTSWYEQYF. In nucleotides, the CDR3 is TGTGCCAGCACCTCTTGGTACGAGCAGTACTTC. The chain combines TRBV7-2 with TRBJ2-7; D is undetermined. The CDR3 totals 11 residues. The ends were cut back, 7 bases at V and 4 bases at J, with 8 bases in the middle. Germline CDR1 is SGHTA and CDR2 is FQGNSA.